Many counts were recorded for the clone carrying this T cell receptor (beta chain). This specimen belongs to a study of Graves' ophthalmopathy and Graves' hyperthyroidism. The authors amplified TCR beta CDR3 regions, and they did so from RNA transcripts for repertoire sequencing. Second-round multiplex PCR came after first-round RT-PCR with HTBI primers. TCRdb analysed the multiplex PCR reads with MiXCR anew, one entry per CDR3 protein. The profile shows 500,000 to 700,000 distinct CDR3 sequences, under 45% of them singletons. Unmatched junction bases numbered 8, after V lost 3 bases and J lost 4 bases. This CDR3 contains 15 residues.

The chain has TRBV12-3 or TRBV12-4 and TRBJ1-2; the match to TRBD1 covers 7 bases. The receptor was derived from an adult man with Graves' hyperthyroidism. The material sequenced was peripheral blood or thyroid tissue (not recorded which). CDR3 residues: CASSFRGQPLYGYTF. DNA for the CDR3: TGTGCCAGCAGTTTCCGGGGACAGCCGCTCTATGGCTACACCTTC.